This T cell receptor beta chain was obtained from a study of early T cells in non-severe SARS-CoV-2 infection. Germline V gene sequence: CDR1 SNHLY, CDR2 FYNNEI. Trimming cost V 4 bases and J 7 bases; bases outside gene matches: 0. This CDR3 has 11 amino acids. MiXCR, run by TCRdb on the 5' RACE reads, gives a single entry per CDR3 protein. Of 74,000 or so distinct CDR3 sequences in the sample, about 9.9% were seen once. The receptor was derived from an adult who was a healthcare worker with PCR-confirmed SARS-CoV-2 infection or an uninfected control (not recorded which). The chain links TRBV2 to TRBJ1-1; 7 nucleotides line up with TRBD1. The sample comprised whole blood. CDR3 in DNA: TGTGCCAGCAGTGGGGACAGTGAAGCTTTCTTT. Its translation is CASSGDSEAFF.